These 7 T cell receptor beta chains originate from one sample sequenced in a study of T cells in Graves' hyperthyroidism and ophthalmopathy (dated by TCRdb to the late 2010s). Library preparation was by multiplex PCR. This sample was sequenced with an Illumina HiSeq 2000. The TCR beta CDR3 regions were amplified from the RNA transcripts. For the first round of RT-PCR on the TCR CDR3, the HTBI primer set was used together with the Qiagen OneStep RT-PCR kit. The public sequencing data were trimmed at Q25 with fastp and processed into clonotypes with MiXCR by TCRdb, which kept only in-frame beta chains. Identical CDR3 protein sequences are pooled into one entry, listed with their most common genes and DNA. A total of 75,000 to 100,000 distinct CDR3 sequences appear in this sample, over 50% of them only once. Around 30% of the sample is in the top ten clones. The material sequenced was blood. These receptors all stem from a woman in her thirties or forties with Graves' hyperthyroidism.

This clonotype appeared a few times. This sequence joins TRBV29-1 and TRBJ1-2; D uncertain. Trimming took off 8 bases at V and 0 bases at J, with 7 bases between the two ends. Looked up from germline, CDR1 is SQVTM and CDR2 is ANQGSEA. This CDR3 comprises 11 residues. CDR3 coding DNA: TGCAGCTCCGTAACTAACTATGGCTACACCTTC. Its protein is CSSVTNYGYTF.

This clonotype was detected ten times or more. The rearrangement links TRBV5-1 to TRBJ2-7, with 9 bases matching TRBD1. Germline CDR1 and CDR2: SGHRS and YFSETQ. The V segment lost 3 bases and the J segment 5 bases; nucleotides outside the gene matches: 9. The CDR3 runs to 15 residues. The DNA for the CDR3 is TGCGCCAGCAGCTCAACCGGGACAGGGCTCAACGAGCAGTACTTC. Amino acid sequence: CASSSTGTGLNEQYF.

This clonotype was detected many times. The rearrangement uses TRBV2 and TRBJ1-2, with a tentative D call TRBD1 (6 bases). The V gene lost 5 bases and the J gene lost 4 bases, with 11 bases spanning the gap. The germline V gene has CDR1 SNHLY and CDR2 FYNNEI. The CDR3 extends over 13 amino acids. The chain's CDR3 is CASSSGAAYGYTF. The CDR3 region has the DNA TGTGCCAGCAGTTCAGGGGCCGCCTATGGCTACACCTTC.

In regard to this clonotype: Lacking the conserved final phenylalanine or tryptophan, this CDR3 likely reflects a read error. No DNA is shown, since the ends of the CDR3 on it are uncertain; the CDR3 is the one TCRdb lists. The chain has TRBV5-1 and TRBJ2-5; the table's D call, TRBD2, has no DNA check behind it. Germline CDR1 is SGHRS and CDR2 is YFSETQ. From its first to its last residue, the CDR3 has 11 amino acids. CDR3 residues: CASSLAPGLAG.

The table lists this clonotype with a count of one. This is likely a read error, given that the CDR3 carries no conserved phenylalanine or tryptophan at its end. J is TRBJ2-2 and V is TRBV12-3 or TRBV12-4, with 9 bases that match TRBD1. The CDR3 runs to 16 residues. Losses at the gene ends were 5 bases for V and 0 bases for J; bases not matched to a gene: 4. The DNA for the CDR3 is TGTGCCAGCAGTAAGGGACAGGGTACGAACACCGGGGAGCTGTTTCTT. Encoded protein: CASSKGQGTNTGELFL.

There are a few counts of this clonotype. V gene TRBV7-2 combines with J gene TRBJ1-2; tentative D call: TRBD1 (5 bases). Germline V gene sequence: CDR1 SGHTA, CDR2 FQGNSA. V lost 1 base to trimming and J lost 5 bases, with 14 bases between them. This CDR3 is 15 amino acids long. CDR3 region: CASSLGGAGRYGYTF. CDR3 nucleotide sequence: TGTGCCAGCAGCTTAGGAGGGGCAGGGAGATATGGCTACACCTTC.

Ten or more counts support this clonotype. The chain employs TRBV5-1 and TRBJ1-6; no clear D. In germline, CDR1 is SGHRS, CDR2 YFSETQ. The V and J ends lost 0 bases and 7 bases respectively, with 5 bases between them. The CDR3 consists of 13 residues. The CDR3 region has the DNA TGCGCCAGCAGCTTGGACCTGAATTCACCCCTCCACTTT. It is translated as CASSLDLNSPLHF.